The 5 T cell receptor beta chains in this list originate from one sample, sequenced in a study of long-term antiretroviral therapy in people with HIV. immunoSEQ v3.0 was run at survey level. Data came from immunoSEQ multiplex PCR; TCRdb stores just in-frame clones and leaves some out. The repertoire holds fewer than 25,000 clones, with approximately 77% as singletons. Specimen: unsorted PBMCs, collected at the start of antiretroviral therapy. These receptors came from a man aged 45-60 years with HIV.

The chain has TRBV30 and TRBJ1-4; D is perhaps TRBD1 (6 bases). The germline V and J ends were trimmed by 3 bases and 7 bases, with 12 bases remaining between them. Germline assignment: CDR1 GTSNPN and CDR2 SVGIG (reference sequence). The CDR3 is made up of 13 amino acids. CDR3 nucleotide sequence: TGTGCCTGGAGCCAGGGGTTGGGTGAAAAACTGTTTTTT. Translated, it gives CAWSQGLGEKLFF.

V and J are TRBV19 and TRBJ2-1; 14 bases fit TRBD2. The CDR3 is 16 amino acids. With 4 bases clipped from V and 9 bases from J, the junction kept 8 bases outside the gene matches. Per germline, CDR1 LNHDA and CDR2 SQIVND (reference sequence). Here the CDR3 DNA reads TGTGCCAGTAGTAGGACTAGCGGGGGGTACGGAGGTGAGCAGTTCTTC. Protein: CASSRTSGGYGGEQFF. The full variable domain, its missing parts supplied by reference TRBV19 and TRBJ2-1, is DGGITQSPKYLFRKEGQNVTLSCEQNLNHDAMYWYRQDPGQGLRLIYYSQIVNDFQKGDIAEGYSVSREKKESFPLTVTSAQKNPTAFYLCASSRTSGGYGGEQFFGPGTRLTVL.

This clone came up once. The chain combines TRBV10-3 with TRBJ2-3, with TRBD2 as a possible D gene (6 bases). V shed 1 base and J shed 4 bases, with 12 bases lying between them. The CDR3 is 15 residues long. The germline V gene has CDR1 ENHRY and CDR2 SYGVKD. DNA for the CDR3: TGTGCCATCAGTGAGTATCAAGCGGGCCCAGATACGCAGTATTTT. Protein: CAISEYQAGPDTQYF.

The sample holds a few counts of this clone. The rearrangement links TRBV9 to TRBJ2-2, with 9 bases fitting TRBD2. Per germline, CDR1 SGDLS and CDR2 YYNGEE. The V and J ends lost 0 bases and 2 bases, in that order; junction bases with no gene match: 5. This CDR3 has 17 residues. The CDR3 sequence is CASSVAIAGVNTGELFF. As DNA, the CDR3 is TGTGCCAGCAGCGTAGCCATAGCGGGAGTTAACACCGGGGAGCTGTTTTTT.

This clone was recorded once. The chain is built from TRBV4-1 and TRBJ2-1; D is undetermined. Deletions cut 2 bases from V and 5 bases from J, with 31 bases between. Per the germline V gene, CDR1 is MGHRA and CDR2 is YSYEKL. This CDR3 comprises 21 residues. This CDR3 reads CASSQKDLANSVIGLNNEQFF. In DNA form, the CDR3 reads TGCGCCAGCAGCCAAAAAGATCTGGCTAACTCCGTCATAGGGTTAAACAATGAGCAGTTCTTC.